The present TCR beta chain was sequenced within a study of T cells after yellow fever vaccination. Whole-study context: SMART-Seq v4 Ultra Low Input prepared the low-cell-number fractions.

TCRdb itself ran the 5' RACE reads through MiXCR, one entry per CDR3 protein. The repertoire has some 350,000 distinct CDR3 sequences, roughly 4.3% of them found once; the top ten carry around 23%. This clonotype was seen more than once but under ten times. Sample: PBMCs, taken 5 days after the yellow fever booster vaccination. This TCR derives from a man between 18 and 29 years old who received the YFV17D yellow fever vaccine.

The CDR3 is CASSLSGIGSPLHF. The CDR3 region has the DNA TGCGCCAGCAGCTTGTCGGGGATTGGTTCACCCCTCCACTTT. This sequence joins TRBV5-1 and TRBJ1-6; D gene uncertain. The germline V gene encodes CDR1 SGHRS and CDR2 YFSETQ. V was clipped by 1 base and J by 9 bases, with 11 bases between them. The CDR3 has 14 residues.